The 5 T cell receptor beta chains presented below share a single source sample, sequenced in a study of CD8 T cells in ankylosing spondylitis. Findings and limits, study-wide: A motif of 8 or 9 highly homologous TCR beta variants was seen as apparently characteristic of ankylosing spondylitis blood.

In TCRdb, the 5' RACE reads were re-called with MiXCR into one record per CDR3 protein. The sample yields about 330,000 distinct CDR3 sequences, 6.5% to 10% seen once. These TCRs are of unknown antigen specificity. The sample was blood, either unsorted or a sorted T cell fraction (not recorded which). These receptors all stem from a male donor with ankylosing spondylitis.

This clonotype was observed many times. J is TRBJ2-2 and V is TRBV19; D tentatively fits TRBD1 or TRBD2 (5 bases each). The germline V gene encodes CDR1 LNHDA and CDR2 SQIVND (reference sequence). This CDR3 is 16 amino acids long. Trimming shortened V by 5 bases and J by 3 bases, and 16 bases separated the two germline ends. CDR3 bases: TGTGCCAGTAGTCCCGGGACCTTAATCTACACCGGGGAGCTGTTTTTT. Its translation is CASSPGTLIYTGELFF.

This clonotype was found many times. V and J are TRBV12-3 or TRBV12-4 and TRBJ1-6; D might be TRBD1 (5 bases). There are 15 residues in the CDR3. V shed 7 bases and J shed 6 bases, with 16 bases lying between them. The CDR3 nucleotides read TGTGCCAGCACCCCCCGAGGCGGGGCTAATTCACCCCTCCACTTT. As protein: CASTPRGGANSPLHF.

This clonotype was recorded a few times. As DNA, the CDR3 is TGTGCCAGCATGTTGGGGACAGGCCAACTGGGCCCCCTTGGCTACACCTTC. It specifies CASMLGTGQLGPLGYTF. The genes are TRBV28 and TRBJ1-2, with 8 bases aligning to TRBD1. Germline CDR1 and CDR2: MDHEN and SYDVKM. The length of the CDR3 is 17 residues. V shed 7 bases and J 7 bases; nucleotides not matched to a gene: 20.

This clonotype came up a few times. The V and J genes are TRBV5-1 and TRBJ2-2; D perhaps matches TRBD1 (5 bases). This CDR3 spans 15 amino acids. With 4 bases removed from V and 1 base from J, the gap between germline ends came to 11 bases. Germline V gene sequence: CDR1 SGHRS, CDR2 YFSETQ. CDR3 coding DNA: TGCGCCAGCAGCGGAAACCAGGGGAACACCGGGGAGCTGTTTTTT. Its protein product is CASSGNQGNTGELFF.

This clonotype has ten or more counts. This chain joins TRBV29-1 and TRBJ2-1; 10 bases fit TRBD2. Unmatched junction bases numbered 3, after V lost 7 bases and J lost 3 bases. The length of the CDR3 is 13 residues. Per the germline V gene, CDR1 is SQVTM and CDR2 is ANQGSEA. CDR3 region: CSASGSGYNEQFF. The CDR3 bases are TGCAGCGCTAGCGGGAGTGGCTACAATGAGCAGTTCTTC.